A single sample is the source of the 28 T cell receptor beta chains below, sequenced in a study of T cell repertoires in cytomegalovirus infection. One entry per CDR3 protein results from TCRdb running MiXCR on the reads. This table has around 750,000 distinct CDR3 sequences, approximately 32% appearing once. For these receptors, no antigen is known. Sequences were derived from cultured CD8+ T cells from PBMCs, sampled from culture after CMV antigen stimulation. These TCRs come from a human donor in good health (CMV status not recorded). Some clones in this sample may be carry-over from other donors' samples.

In nucleotides, the CDR3 is TGCAGTGCTAGGTCTCACCAGGGCTCCTACGAGCAGTACGTC. Protein product: CSARSHQGSYEQYV. The J gene is TRBJ2-7, the V gene TRBV20-1, with a weak D call TRBD1 (5 bases). This CDR3 is 14 amino acids long. Germline V lookup: CDR1 DFQATT, CDR2 SNEGSKA (reference sequence). The V end lost 3 bases, the J end lost 0 bases, and 12 bases lay between the germline ends.

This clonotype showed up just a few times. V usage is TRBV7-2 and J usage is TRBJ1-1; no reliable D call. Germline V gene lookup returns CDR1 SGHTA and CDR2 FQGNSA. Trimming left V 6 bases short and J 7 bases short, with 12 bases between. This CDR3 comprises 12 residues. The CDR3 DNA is TGTGCCAGCAGTCTTACAACCTTTGAAGCTTTCTTT. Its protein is CASSLTTFEAFF.

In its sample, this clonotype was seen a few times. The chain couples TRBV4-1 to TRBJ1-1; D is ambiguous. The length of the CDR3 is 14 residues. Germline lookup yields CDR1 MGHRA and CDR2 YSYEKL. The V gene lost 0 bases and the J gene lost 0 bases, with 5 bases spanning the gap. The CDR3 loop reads CASSQDPVNTEAFF. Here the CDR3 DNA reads TGCGCCAGCAGCCAAGATCCCGTGAACACTGAAGCTTTCTTT.

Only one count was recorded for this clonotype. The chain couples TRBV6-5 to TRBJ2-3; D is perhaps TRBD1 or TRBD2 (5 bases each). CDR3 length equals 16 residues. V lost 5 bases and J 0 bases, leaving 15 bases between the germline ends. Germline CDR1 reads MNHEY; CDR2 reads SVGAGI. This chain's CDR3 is CASSLDRDGSTDTQYF. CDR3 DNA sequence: TGTGCCAGCAGTCTCGACCGGGACGGTAGCACAGATACGCAGTATTTT.

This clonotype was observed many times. CDR3: CASTRRLPTDTQYF. The CDR3 coding sequence is TGTGCCAGCACCCGTAGACTACCCACAGATACGCAGTATTTT. V and J are TRBV7-8 and TRBJ2-3; tentatively, D is TRBD2 (5 bases). Germline CDR1 SGHVS, CDR2 FQNEAQ. CDR3 length: 14 amino acids. The V gene lost 7 bases and the J gene lost 2 bases, with 13 bases spanning the gap.

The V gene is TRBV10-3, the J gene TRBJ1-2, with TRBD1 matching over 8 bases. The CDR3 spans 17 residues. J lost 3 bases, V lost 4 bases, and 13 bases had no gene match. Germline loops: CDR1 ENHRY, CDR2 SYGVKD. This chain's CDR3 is CAISAGQGLGDDYGYTF. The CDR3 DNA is TGTGCCATCAGTGCTGGACAGGGACTCGGTGATGACTATGGCTACACCTTC.

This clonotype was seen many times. CDR3 sequence reads: CASSLSRAEAFF. The CDR3, as DNA: TGTGCCAGCAGCTTATCCAGGGCTGAAGCTTTCTTT. The chain carries TRBV7-2 and TRBJ1-1; D is perhaps TRBD1 (5 bases). Trimming removed 2 bases at V and 6 bases at J, with 7 bases between. Per the germline V gene, CDR1 is SGHTA and CDR2 is FQGNSA. The CDR3 totals 12 residues. Full variable domain (rest looked up from reference TRBV7-2 and TRBJ1-1): GAGVSQSPSNKVTEKGKDVELRCDPISGHTALYWYRQSLGQGLEFLIYFQGNSAPDKSGLPSDRFSAERTGGSVSTLTIQRTQQEDSAVYLCASSLSRAEAFFGQGTRLTVV.

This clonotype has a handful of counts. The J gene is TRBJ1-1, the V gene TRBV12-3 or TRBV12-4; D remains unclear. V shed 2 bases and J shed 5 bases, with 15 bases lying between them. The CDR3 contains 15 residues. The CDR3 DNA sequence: TGTGCCAGCAGTTTACCCCCCCCCATCGGGACTGAAGCTTTCTTT. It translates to CASSLPPPIGTEAFF.

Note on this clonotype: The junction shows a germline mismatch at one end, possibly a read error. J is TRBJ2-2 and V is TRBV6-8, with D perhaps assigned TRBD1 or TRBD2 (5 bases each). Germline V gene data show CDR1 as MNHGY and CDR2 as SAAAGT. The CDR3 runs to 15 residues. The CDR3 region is CASSYSGVGAGDLFF. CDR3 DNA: TGTGCCAGCAGTTACTCAGGGGTGGGTGCCGGGGACCTGTTTTTT.

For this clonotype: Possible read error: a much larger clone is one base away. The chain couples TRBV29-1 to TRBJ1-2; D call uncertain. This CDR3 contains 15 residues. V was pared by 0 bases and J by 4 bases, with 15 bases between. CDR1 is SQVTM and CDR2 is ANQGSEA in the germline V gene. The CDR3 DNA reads TGCAGCGTTGAAGATCGAGTAGGTCTTACCTATGGCTACACCTTC. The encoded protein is CSVEDRVGLTYGYTF. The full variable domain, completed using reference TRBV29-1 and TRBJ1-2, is SAVISQKPSRDICQRGTSLTIQCQVDSQVTMMFWYRQQPGQSLTLIATANQGSEATYESGFVIDKFPISRPNLTFSTLTVSNMSPEDSSIYLCSVEDRVGLTYGYTFGSGTRLTVV.

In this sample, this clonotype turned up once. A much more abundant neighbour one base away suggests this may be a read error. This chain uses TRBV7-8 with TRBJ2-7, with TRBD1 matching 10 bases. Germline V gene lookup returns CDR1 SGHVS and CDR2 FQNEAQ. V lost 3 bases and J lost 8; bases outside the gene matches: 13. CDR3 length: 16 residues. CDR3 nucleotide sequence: TGTGCCAGCAGCTTTAATCCGGGACAGGGGACGTACAAGCAGTACTTC. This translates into CASSFNPGQGTYKQYF.

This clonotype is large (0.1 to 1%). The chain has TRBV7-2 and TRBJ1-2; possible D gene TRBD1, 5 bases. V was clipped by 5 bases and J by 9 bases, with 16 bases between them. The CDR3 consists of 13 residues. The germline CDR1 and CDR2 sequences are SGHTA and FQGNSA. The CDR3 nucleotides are TGTGCCAGCAGCCCGGGACTCCGTAATCGCTACACCTTC. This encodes CASSPGLRNRYTF.

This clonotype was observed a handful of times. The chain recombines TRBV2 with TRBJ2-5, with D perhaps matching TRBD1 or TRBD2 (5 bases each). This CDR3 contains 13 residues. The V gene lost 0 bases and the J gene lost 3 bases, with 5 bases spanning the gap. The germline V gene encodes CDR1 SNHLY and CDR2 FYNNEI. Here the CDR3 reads CASSEAGEETQYF. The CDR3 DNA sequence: TGTGCCAGCAGTGAAGCGGGGGAAGAGACCCAGTACTTC. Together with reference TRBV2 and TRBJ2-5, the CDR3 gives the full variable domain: EPEVTQTPSHQVTQMGQEVILRCVPISNHLYFYWYRQILGQKVEFLVSFYNNEISEKSEIFDDQFSVERPDGSNFTLKIRSTKLEDSAMYFCASSEAGEETQYFGPGTRLLVL.

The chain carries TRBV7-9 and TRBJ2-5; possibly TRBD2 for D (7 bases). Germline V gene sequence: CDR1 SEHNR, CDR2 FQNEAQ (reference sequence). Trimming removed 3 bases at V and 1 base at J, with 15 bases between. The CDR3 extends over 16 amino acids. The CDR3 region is CASSFGGGPGQETQYF. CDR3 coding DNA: TGTGCCAGCAGCTTTGGGGGGGGGCCCGGCCAAGAGACCCAGTACTTC.

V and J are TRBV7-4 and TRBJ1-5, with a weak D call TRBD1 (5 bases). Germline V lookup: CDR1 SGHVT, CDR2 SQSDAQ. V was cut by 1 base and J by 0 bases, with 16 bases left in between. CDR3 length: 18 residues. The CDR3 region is CASSLVLGLNYSNQPQHF. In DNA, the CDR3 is TGTGCCAGCAGCTTAGTGTTGGGGCTCAACTATAGCAATCAGCCCCAGCATTTT.

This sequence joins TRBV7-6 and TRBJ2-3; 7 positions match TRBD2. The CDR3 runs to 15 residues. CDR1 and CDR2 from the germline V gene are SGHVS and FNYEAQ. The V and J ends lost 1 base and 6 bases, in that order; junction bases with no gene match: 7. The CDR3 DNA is TGTGCCAGCAGCTTAGAGGCAGGGAGGGTGGATACGCAGTATTTT. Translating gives CASSLEAGRVDTQYF.

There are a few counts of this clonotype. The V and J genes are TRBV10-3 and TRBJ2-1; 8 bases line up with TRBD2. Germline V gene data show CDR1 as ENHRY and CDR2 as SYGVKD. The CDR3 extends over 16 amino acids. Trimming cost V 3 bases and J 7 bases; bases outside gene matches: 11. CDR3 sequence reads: CAISESRGGNSNEQFF. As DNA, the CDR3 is TGTGCCATCAGTGAATCGCGCGGGGGGAATTCAAATGAGCAGTTCTTC.

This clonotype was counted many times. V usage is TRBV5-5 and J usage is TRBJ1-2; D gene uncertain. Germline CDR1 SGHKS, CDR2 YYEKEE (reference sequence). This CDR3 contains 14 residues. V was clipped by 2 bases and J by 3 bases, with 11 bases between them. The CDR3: CASSFGGLDYGYTF. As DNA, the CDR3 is TGTGCCAGCAGCTTCGGAGGACTAGACTATGGCTACACCTTC.

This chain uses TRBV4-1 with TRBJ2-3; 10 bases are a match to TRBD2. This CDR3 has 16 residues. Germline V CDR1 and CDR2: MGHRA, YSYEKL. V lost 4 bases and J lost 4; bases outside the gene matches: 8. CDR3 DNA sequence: TGCGCCAGCAGCCCGCTTGATAGCGGGGGGTCAGATACGCAGTATTTT. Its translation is CASSPLDSGGSDTQYF.

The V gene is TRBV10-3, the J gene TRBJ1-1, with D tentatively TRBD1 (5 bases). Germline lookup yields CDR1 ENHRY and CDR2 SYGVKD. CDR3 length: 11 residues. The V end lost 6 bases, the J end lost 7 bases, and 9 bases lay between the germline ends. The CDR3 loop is CAIRGGDEAFF. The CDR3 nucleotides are TGTGCCATCAGGGGGGGGGATGAAGCTTTCTTT.

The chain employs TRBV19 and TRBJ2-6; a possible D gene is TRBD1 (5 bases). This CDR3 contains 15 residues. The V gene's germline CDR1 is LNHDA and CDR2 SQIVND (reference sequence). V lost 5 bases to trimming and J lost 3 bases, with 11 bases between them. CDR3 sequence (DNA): TGTGCCAGTAGTGTCTCAGGGTTTGGGGCCAACGTCCTGACTTTC. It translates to CASSVSGFGANVLTF.

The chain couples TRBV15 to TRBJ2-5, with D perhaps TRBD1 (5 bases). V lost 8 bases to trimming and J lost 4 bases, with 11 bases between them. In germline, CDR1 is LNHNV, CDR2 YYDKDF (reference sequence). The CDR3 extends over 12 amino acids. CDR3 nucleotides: TGTGCCACCGGGCAGGGTTCAGAGACCCAGTACTTC. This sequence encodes CATGQGSETQYF. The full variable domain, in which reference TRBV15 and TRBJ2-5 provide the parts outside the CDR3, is DAMVIQNPRYQVTQFGKPVTLSCSQTLNHNVMYWYQQKSSQAPKLLFHYYDKDFNNEADTPDNFQSRRPNTSFCFLDIRSPGLGDTAMYLCATGQGSETQYFGPGTRLLVL.

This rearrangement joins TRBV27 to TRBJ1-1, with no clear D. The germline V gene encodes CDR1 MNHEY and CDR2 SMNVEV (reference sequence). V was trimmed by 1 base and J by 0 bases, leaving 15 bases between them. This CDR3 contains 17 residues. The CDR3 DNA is TGTGCCAGCAGTTTATATAGGTTGCGACCTATGAACACTGAAGCTTTCTTT. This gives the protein CASSLYRLRPMNTEAFF.

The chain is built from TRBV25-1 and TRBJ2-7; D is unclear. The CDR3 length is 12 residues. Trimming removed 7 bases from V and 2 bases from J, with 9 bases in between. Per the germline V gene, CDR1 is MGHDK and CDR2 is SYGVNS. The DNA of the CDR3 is TGTGCCAGCACCAAGAGTCCCTACGAGCAGTACGTC. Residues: CASTKSPYEQYV.

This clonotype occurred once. The CDR3 sequence: CASTPPGRHSYGYTF. As DNA, the CDR3 is TGTGCCAGCACCCCTCCGGGCCGGCATTCCTATGGCTACACCTTC. This rearrangement joins TRBV28 to TRBJ1-2; D gene uncertain. CDR1 is MDHEN, CDR2 SYDVKM, per germline. V lost 7 bases, J lost 4 bases, and 19 bases lay in between. This CDR3 contains 15 residues.

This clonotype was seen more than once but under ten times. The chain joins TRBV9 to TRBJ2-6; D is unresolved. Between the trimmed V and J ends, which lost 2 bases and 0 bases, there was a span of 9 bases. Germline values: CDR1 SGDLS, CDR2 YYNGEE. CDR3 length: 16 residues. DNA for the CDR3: TGTGCCAGCAGCGTCTCAAGCTACTCTGGGGCCAACGTCCTGACTTTC. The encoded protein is CASSVSSYSGANVLTF.

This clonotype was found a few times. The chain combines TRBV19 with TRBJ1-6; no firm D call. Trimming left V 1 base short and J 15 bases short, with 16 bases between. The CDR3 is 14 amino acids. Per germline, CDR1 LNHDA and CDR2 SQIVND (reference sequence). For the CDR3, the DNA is TGTGCCAGTAGTATAGCCGAATCGGCTCTCAGCCTCCACTTT. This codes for CASSIAESALSLHF.

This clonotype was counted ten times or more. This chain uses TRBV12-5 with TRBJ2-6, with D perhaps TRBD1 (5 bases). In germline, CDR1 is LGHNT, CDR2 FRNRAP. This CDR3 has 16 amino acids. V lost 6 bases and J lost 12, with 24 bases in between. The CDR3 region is CASGPDPSLGPIVLTF. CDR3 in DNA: TGTGCTAGTGGACCGGACCCCTCTCTGGGGCCAATCGTCCTGACTTTC.